A single sample gave rise to the 25 T cell receptor beta chains below, sequenced in a study of T cells in Graves' hyperthyroidism and ophthalmopathy. RNA transcripts yielded amplified TCR beta CDR3 regions. With the HTBI primer set, the TCR CDR3 went through a first round of RT-PCR. One entry per CDR3 protein, called by TCRdb with MiXCR from the multiplex PCR reads. The data show 50,000 to 60,000 distinct CDR3 sequences, less than 50% seen once. The sequenced sample was blood. The source is a woman between 45 and 60 years old with Graves' ophthalmopathy.

The J gene is TRBJ2-1, the V gene TRBV7-9; 16 nucleotides match TRBD2. The CDR3 runs to 15 residues. Germline V gene data show CDR1 as SEHNR and CDR2 as FQNEAQ (reference sequence). V trimming: 4 bases; J trimming: 7 bases; junction bases outside the gene matches: 1. The CDR3 protein is CASSSGLAGGNEQFF. The CDR3 region has the DNA TGTGCCAGCAGCTCGGGACTAGCGGGAGGGAATGAGCAGTTCTTC.

The chain is built from TRBV20-1 and TRBJ2-3; 9 bases match TRBD2. This CDR3 has 15 residues. Germline values: CDR1 DFQATT, CDR2 SNEGSKA (reference sequence). V was clipped by 4 bases and J by 2 bases; unmatched bases: 7. The chain's CDR3 is CSAIAGVSHTDTQYF. Here the CDR3 DNA reads TGCAGTGCTATAGCGGGAGTAAGTCACACAGATACGCAGTATTTT.

J is TRBJ1-5 and V is TRBV7-6; a weak D match, TRBD1 (6 bases). The CDR3 length is 16 residues. Per the germline V gene, CDR1 is SGHVS and CDR2 is FNYEAQ. Trimming shortened V by 6 bases and J by 7 bases, and 22 bases separated the two germline ends. The CDR3 coding sequence is TGTGCCAGCAGGGGCAGGGGTTCAGCGTCATACCAGCCCCAGCATTTT. As protein: CASRGRGSASYQPQHF.

This clonotype was recorded many times. The chain uses TRBV12-3 or TRBV12-4 and TRBJ2-7; either TRBD1 or TRBD2 may supply D (5 bases each). The V end lost 4 bases, the J end lost 2 bases, and 18 bases lay between the germline ends. The CDR3 runs 16 residues. The CDR3 loop is CASSSNRWDGAYEQYF. Here the CDR3 DNA reads TGTGCCAGCAGTTCCAACCGATGGGACGGAGCCTACGAGCAGTACTTC.

The chain combines TRBV2 with TRBJ2-2; a possible D gene is TRBD2 (6 bases). The germline V gene encodes CDR1 SNHLY and CDR2 FYNNEI. V lost 6 bases to trimming and J lost 5 bases, with 10 bases between them. The CDR3 length is 13 residues. CDR3 region: CASRGGRTGELFF. The CDR3 nucleotides read TGTGCCAGCAGGGGGGGTAGGACCGGGGAGCTGTTTTTT.

The DNA of the CDR3 is TGTGCCAGCAAGTCCCCCGGTGGGGGGGCCGGAAACACCATATATTTT. It translates to CASKSPGGGAGNTIYF. The chain couples TRBV2 to TRBJ1-3; the D gene is possibly TRBD1 (6 bases). Germline loops: CDR1 SNHLY, CDR2 FYNNEI. The V gene lost 7 bases and the J gene lost 4 bases, with 20 bases spanning the gap. The CDR3 loop spans 16 amino acids.

This clonotype was detected ten times or more. The chain links TRBV20-1 to TRBJ2-7; 7 nucleotides match TRBD2. Germline V gene data show CDR1 as DFQATT and CDR2 as SNEGSKA (reference sequence). The CDR3 sequence is 14 residues long. The V and J ends lost 5 bases and 4 bases, in that order; junction bases with no gene match: 11. In DNA form, the CDR3 reads TGCAGTGCTGGCAGCGGGGTAGGAGGATACGAGCAGTACTTC. This codes for CSAGSGVGGYEQYF.

As to this clonotype: A read error may explain this, as a much larger clone is one base away. Without the conserved terminal phenylalanine or tryptophan, this CDR3 likely stems from a read error. The chain carries TRBV6-5 and TRBJ1-3, with 10 bases identical to TRBD1. Germline loops: CDR1 MNHEY, CDR2 SVGAGI. V lost 6 bases and J lost 2; bases outside the gene matches: 4. The CDR3 is made up of 15 amino acids. The CDR3 protein is CASRGTGATGNTIYL. The CDR3, as DNA: TGTGCCAGCAGAGGGACAGGGGCAACTGGAAACACCATATATCTT.

This clonotype was picked up many times. The V gene is TRBV6-1, the J gene TRBJ1-5; possible D gene TRBD1, 5 bases. The CDR3 covers 15 residues. V was shortened by 2 bases and J by 3 bases, with 11 bases between the two germline ends. Germline values: CDR1 MNHNS, CDR2 SASEGT. This CDR3 is CASSERQINNQPQHF. The CDR3 bases are TGTGCCAGCAGTGAACGACAGATAAACAATCAGCCCCAGCATTTT.

The genes are TRBV7-8 and TRBJ1-2, with 8 nucleotides matching TRBD1. CDR3 size: 14 residues. Trimming took 4 bases from V and 6 from J; bases not matched to a gene: 7. Germline V lookup: CDR1 SGHVS, CDR2 FQNEAQ. The DNA of the CDR3 is TGTGCCAGCAGCTACGGACAGGGAGGGGATGGCTACACCTTC. Protein: CASSYGQGGDGYTF.

On this clonotype itself: This is likely a read error, given that the CDR3 carries no conserved phenylalanine or tryptophan at its end. This chain links TRBV20-1 with TRBJ1-2, with 8 positions matching TRBD1. CDR1 DFQATT and CDR2 SNEGSKA come from the germline V gene (reference sequence). This CDR3 is 13 amino acids long. The CDR3 DNA is TGCAGTGCCGACAGGGGATTACGGTATGGATACACCTCC. This translates into CSADRGLRYGYTS.

A note on this clonotype: An end of the junction differs from the germline gene, which may be a read error. V gene TRBV7-6 combines with J gene TRBJ2-1; D remains ambiguous. The CDR3 has 11 residues. CDR1 SGHVS and CDR2 FNYEAQ come from the germline V gene. CDR3 residues: CASSLANEQLF. The CDR3 nucleotides read TGTGCCAGCAGCCTTGCCAATGAGCAGCTCTTC.

The chain is built from TRBV5-1 and TRBJ1-6, with a tentative D call TRBD1 (6 bases). Germline values: CDR1 SGHRS, CDR2 YFSETQ. The CDR3 totals 14 residues. V lost 4 bases to trimming and J lost 9 bases, with 14 bases between them. The CDR3 bases are TGCGCCAGCAGCACCACGGGGGGCCTTTCACCCCTCCACTTT. It codes for CASSTTGGLSPLHF.

This clonotype was recorded many times. The chain recombines TRBV19 with TRBJ2-1; 8 bases are shared with TRBD2. CDR1 LNHDA and CDR2 SQIVND come from the germline V gene (reference sequence). CDR3 length: 14 amino acids. Losses at the gene ends were 3 bases for V and 16 bases for J; bases not matched to a gene: 14. This CDR3 reads CASSMAGGTAVQFF. The CDR3 DNA reads as TGTGCCAGTAGTATGGCGGGGGGCACGGCGGTTCAATTCTTC.

In its sample, this clonotype was seen many times. The J gene is TRBJ2-3, the V gene TRBV7-2; no definite D call. Per the germline V gene, CDR1 is SGHTA and CDR2 is FQGNSA. This CDR3 contains 14 residues. V lost 2 bases and J 10 bases, leaving 16 bases between the germline ends. The CDR3 bases are TGTGCCAGCAGCTTATGGGGTCAAGGCGATGCGCAGTATTTT. This translates into CASSLWGQGDAQYF.

This clonotype was picked up many times. This sequence joins TRBV7-2 and TRBJ2-2; D gene ambiguous. The CDR3 sequence is 15 residues long. Trimming cost V 5 bases and J 0 bases, with 10 bases left between them. CDR1 is SGHTA and CDR2 is FQGNSA in the germline V gene. The CDR3 here is CASSQDLANTGELFF. The CDR3, as DNA: TGTGCCAGCAGCCAAGATTTGGCGAACACCGGGGAGCTGTTTTTT.

Turning to this clonotype: At one boundary the junction diverges from the germline segment, which might be a read error. The chain uses TRBV15 and TRBJ2-5; no clear D gene. This CDR3 region has 17 residues. The germline gives CDR1 LNHNV, CDR2 YYDKDF (reference sequence). Here the CDR3 reads CATSSFRTVGAGETQYF. CDR3 in DNA: TGTGCCACTAGCAGTTTCCGGACCGTTGGTGCCGGGGAGACCCAGTACTTC.

The chain couples TRBV6-4 to TRBJ2-1, with 8 bases that match TRBD2. Germline assignment: CDR1 MRHNA and CDR2 SNTAGT. After removal of 8 bases from V and 6 bases from J, the junction contained 6 bases not matched to a gene. This CDR3 is built from 13 residues. CDR3 bases: TGTGCCAGCGGACCAGGGACTAGCAATGAGCAGTTCTTC. Protein sequence: CASGPGTSNEQFF.

The CDR3 DNA follows: TGTGCCAGCAGCTTAGCGAGGGACGGCACTGAAGCTTTCTTT. It encodes CASSLARDGTEAFF. The chain employs TRBV7-9 and TRBJ1-1; D perhaps matches TRBD1 (5 bases). Deletions cut 0 bases from V and 4 bases from J, with 9 bases between. Germline lookup yields CDR1 SEHNR and CDR2 FQNEAQ (reference sequence). The CDR3 length is 14 residues. Together with reference TRBV7-9 and TRBJ1-1, the CDR3 gives the full variable domain: DTGVSQNPRHKITKRGQNVTFRCDPISEHNRLYWYRQTLGQGPEFLTYFQNEAQLEKSRLLSDRFSAERPKGSFSTLEIQRTEQGDSAMYLCASSLARDGTEAFFGQGTRLTVV.

The J gene is TRBJ2-7, the V gene TRBV19; D gene unclear. The CDR3 covers 13 residues. CDR1 LNHDA and CDR2 SQIVND come from the germline V gene (reference sequence). Trimming shortened V by 4 bases and J by 6 bases, and 13 bases separated the two germline ends. CDR3: CASSRVSVGEQYF. The DNA of the CDR3 is TGTGCCAGTAGTAGGGTCAGCGTCGGCGAGCAGTACTTC.

This clonotype appeared a single time. The chain couples TRBV9 to TRBJ1-4, with 11 bases that match TRBD1. This CDR3 is 17 amino acids long. Germline loops: CDR1 SGDLS, CDR2 YYNGEE. J was trimmed by 1 base and V by 3 bases; bases with no gene match: 5. CDR3: CASSDPGTGGTNEKLFF. In nucleotides, the CDR3 is TGTGCCAGCAGCGACCCAGGGACAGGGGGAACTAATGAAAAACTGTTTTTT.

This clonotype came up many times. The chain carries TRBV7-7 and TRBJ2-3; D possibly corresponds to TRBD2 (6 bases). From germline, CDR1 is SSHAT and CDR2 FNYEAQ (reference sequence). Trimming removed 0 bases at V and 7 bases at J, with 11 bases between. There are 14 residues in the CDR3. The CDR3 DNA reads as TGTGCCAGCAGCTTAGCGGGAGGCAGTAATACGCAGTATTTT. Amino acids: CASSLAGGSNTQYF.

This sequence joins TRBV12-5 and TRBJ2-7, with 11 bases aligning to TRBD2. V was clipped by 9 bases and J by 0 bases; unmatched bases: 4. CDR1 is LGHNT and CDR2 is FRNRAP in the germline V gene. The CDR3 spans 14 residues. The CDR3 sequence is CARDLAGGSYEQYF. CDR3 bases: TGTGCTAGAGACCTAGCGGGAGGCTCCTACGAGCAGTACTTC.

This clonotype was counted many times. This chain connects TRBV9 to TRBJ2-7; D call uncertain. The CDR3 has 14 residues. V was clipped by 4 bases and J by 0 bases, with 11 bases between them. Germline CDR1 reads SGDLS; CDR2 reads YYNGEE. The CDR3 sequence: CASSPWATSYEQYF. The CDR3 DNA sequence: TGTGCCAGCAGCCCCTGGGCGACCTCCTACGAGCAGTACTTC.

A remark on this clonotype: This may come from a read error, since a much larger clone is one base off. The rearrangement uses TRBV2 and TRBJ1-5; D gene unclear. This CDR3 comprises 15 residues. V was trimmed by 5 bases and J by 6 bases, leaving 17 bases between them. The germline V gene encodes CDR1 SNHLY and CDR2 FYNNEI. The chain's CDR3 is CASSLYRLGGQPQHF. The CDR3 DNA reads TGTGCCAGCAGTTTGTATCGACTGGGTGGTCAGCCCCAGCATTTT.